This entry describes one T cell receptor beta chain. The study ran its PCR with 60 Vbeta and 13 Jbeta primers. Generated by immunoSEQ multiplex PCR, the TCRdb table keeps only in-frame clones and is missing some. The sample has about 190,000 clones, 80% to 85% seen once. The data derive from a study of cytomegalovirus exposure and HLA in healthy donors. Trimming shortened V by 3 bases and J by 0 bases, and 13 bases separated the two germline ends. Germline loops: CDR1 SQVTM, CDR2 ANQGSEA. The CDR3 length is 15 residues. The TCR comes from a boy aged 5-17 years in good health and CMV-seronegative. The rearrangement uses TRBV29-1 and TRBJ2-3; unclear D gene. The sequenced material came from PBMCs. CDR3 in amino acids: CSVEVGFTSTDTQYF. The CDR3 region has the DNA TGCAGCGTTGAGGTCGGTTTTACTAGCACAGATACGCAGTATTTT.